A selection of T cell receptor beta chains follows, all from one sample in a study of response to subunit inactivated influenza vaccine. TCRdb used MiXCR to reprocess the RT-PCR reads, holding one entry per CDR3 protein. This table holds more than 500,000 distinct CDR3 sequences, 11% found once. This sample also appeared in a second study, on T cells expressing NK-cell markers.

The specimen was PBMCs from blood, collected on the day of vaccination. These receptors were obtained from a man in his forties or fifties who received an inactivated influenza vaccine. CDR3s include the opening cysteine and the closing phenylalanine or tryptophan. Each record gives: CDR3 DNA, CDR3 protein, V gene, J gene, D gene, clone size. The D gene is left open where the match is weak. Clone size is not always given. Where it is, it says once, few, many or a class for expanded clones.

TGTGCCAGCAGCTACGCGGGACAGGGGAACACTGAAGCTTTCTTT	CASSYAGQGNTEAFF	TRBV11-2	TRBJ1-1	TRBD1	many
TGTGCCAGCAGTCGCGGGGGGTACAATGAGCAGTTCTTC	CASSRGGYNEQFF	TRBV6-1	TRBJ2-1	TRBD2	many
TGTGCCAGCAGCCAAACCCGAAGACCTTCCTACGAGCAGTACTTC	CASSQTRRPSYEQYF	TRBV3-1	TRBJ2-7	.	.
TGTGCCAGCAGCTTAGATGTGGCCGTGGTAGAGACCCAGTACTTC	CASSLDVAVVETQYF	TRBV7-2	TRBJ2-5	.	.
TGTGCCAGCAGGATAGGGACAGAAAATCAGCCCCAGCATTTT	CASRIGTENQPQHF	TRBV12-3/TRBV12-4	TRBJ1-5	TRBD1	few
TGTGCCATCATGACCGGGACTAGCGGAACCTACGAGCAGTACTTC	CAIMTGTSGTYEQYF	TRBV10-3	TRBJ2-7	TRBD2	.
TGTGCCAGCACCGCCGGGGCAGTGGGCAATGAGCAGTTCTTC	CASTAGAVGNEQFF	TRBV3-1	TRBJ2-1	.	few
TGTGCCAGCAGTTCCCCTCGTGGAGGGTTTCAAGAGACCCAGTACTTC	CASSSPRGGFQETQYF	TRBV6-2/TRBV6-3	TRBJ2-5	.	.
TGTGCCAGCAGCATTAGACAGGGAGGCGACGAGCAGTACTTC	CASSIRQGGDEQYF	TRBV11-2	TRBJ2-7	.	.
TGTGCCAGCAGTTTCTCCCGAGATACGCAGTATTTT	CASSFSRDTQYF	TRBV27	TRBJ2-3	.	many
TGTGCCAGCAGTTACGACGCCAAACAAGAGACCCAGTACTTC	CASSYDAKQETQYF	TRBV6-2/TRBV6-3	TRBJ2-5	.	.
TGCAGTGCCACACGACTAGCGGGAGTAACGGATACGCAGTATTTT	CSATRLAGVTDTQYF	TRBV20-1	TRBJ2-3	TRBD2	few
TGTGCCAGCAGTTTAAAGGACAGCAATCAGCCCCAGCATTTT	CASSLKDSNQPQHF	TRBV12-3/TRBV12-4	TRBJ1-5	.	many
TGCAGTGCTACCAAACTGCCGGCGGGTGTAGGAGATACGCAGTATTTT	CSATKLPAGVGDTQYF	TRBV20-1	TRBJ2-3	.	.
TGCGCCAGCAGCCATCGGGACAGGGGGAATCACCCCCTCCACTTT	CASSHRDRGNHPLHF	TRBV4-1	TRBJ1-6	TRBD1	.
TGCGCCAGCAGCACGGGTCGCGCGAACACCGGGGAGCTGTTTTTT	CASSTGRANTGELFF	TRBV5-1	TRBJ2-2	.	few